Listed below are T cell receptor beta chains from one sample, sequenced in a study of cytomegalovirus exposure and HLA in healthy donors. Sequencing used immunoSEQ multiplex PCR; TCRdb keeps in-frame clones, though not all of them. The sample has around 210,000 clones; 60% to 80% are singletons. Sequences were obtained from PBMCs. The receptors were sampled from a woman under 40 in good health and CMV-seronegative. Both conserved end residues are part of each CDR3. Each record gives: J gene, V gene, CDR3 protein.

J: TRBJ2-5; V: TRBV29-1; CDR3: CSVEDLWSGKETQYF
J: TRBJ2-4; V: TRBV5-1; CDR3: CASSLKAGGSLAKNIQYF
J: TRBJ1-1; V: TRBV19; CDR3: CASIPSWGPTEAFF
J: TRBJ2-1; V: TRBV10-2; CDR3: CASRPGGAYNEQFF
J: TRBJ2-7; V: TRBV5-4; CDR3: CASSRSTRPYEQYF
J: TRBJ2-7; V: TRBV19; CDR3: CASTPVLGGLDDEQYF
J: TRBJ2-3; V: TRBV6-5; CDR3: CASSLRQEITDTQYF
J: TRBJ1-5; V: TRBV15; CDR3: CATSSLTGGGQPQHF
J: TRBJ2-5; V: TRBV5-4; CDR3: CASSLDRKETQYF
J: TRBJ2-7; V: TRBV7-9; CDR3: CSSGQGGYEQYF
J: TRBJ2-3; V: TRBV25-1; CDR3: CASSRRGSGATDTQYF
J: TRBJ2-5; V: TRBV6-5; CDR3: CASSEAPQETQYF
J: TRBJ2-7; V: TRBV10-3; CDR3: CAIRETSRDYEQYF
J: TRBJ2-7; V: TRBV5-1; CDR3: CASRVGTGGTYEQYF
J: TRBJ2-7; V: TRBV2; CDR3: CASNVQGEQYF
J: TRBJ1-3; V: TRBV7-2; CDR3: CASSLLVGQGVNTIYF
J: TRBJ2-5; V: TRBV9; CDR3: CASSALTPLGETQYF
J: TRBJ2-3; V: TRBV4-1; CDR3: CASSQGVLGAFSTDTQYF
J: TRBJ1-1; V: TRBV9; CDR3: CASSVSSSMNTEAFF
J: TRBJ2-3; V: TRBV9; CDR3: CASSVGREESDTQYF
J: TRBJ2-3; V: TRBV5-1; CDR3: CASSEGAGGPSDTQYF
J: TRBJ2-5; V: TRBV5-5; CDR3: CASSLLQGLETQYF
J: TRBJ2-7; V: TRBV5-1; CDR3: CASSLTAGGSVYEQYF
J: TRBJ1-4; V: TRBV30; CDR3: CAWRRGRYNEKLFF
J: TRBJ1-1; V: TRBV2; CDR3: CASSGGLNTEAFF
J: TRBJ2-7; V: TRBV27; CDR3: CASSLWPGHYEQYF
J: TRBJ2-1; V: TRBV5-1; CDR3: CASYLIAGGPGEQFF
J: TRBJ2-3; V: TRBV5-1; CDR3: CASSASGGFTDTQYF
J: TRBJ2-7; V: TRBV4-1; CDR3: CATSHRTGLSYEQYF
J: TRBJ1-2; V: TRBV5-4; CDR3: CASSLAGGLNYGYTF
J: TRBJ1-1; V: TRBV6-9; CDR3: CASSYPPTPGGVNTEAFF
J: TRBJ2-7; V: TRBV13; CDR3: CASSFRAGDEGVYEQYF
J: TRBJ1-1; V: TRBV5-1; CDR3: CASSLFLRQGSGTEAFF
J: TRBJ1-1; V: TRBV6-1; CDR3: CASSGGKGNTEAFF
J: TRBJ2-3; V: TRBV6-5; CDR3: CASSSGTGDTDTQYF
J: TRBJ2-3; V: TRBV5-1; CDR3: CASGLAGGRTYTQYF
J: TRBJ2-1; V: TRBV7-6; CDR3: CASSKSGTSVYNEQFF
J: TRBJ2-7; V: TRBV29-1; CDR3: CSVAFGTTSGGQYF
J: TRBJ2-3; V: TRBV30; CDR3: CAWSVGSARITDTQYF
J: TRBJ1-1; V: TRBV19; CDR3: CASSIGRNTEAFF
J: TRBJ1-1; V: TRBV29-1; CDR3: CSARGGLNTEAFF
J: TRBJ1-1; V: TRBV19; CDR3: CASSGLSMNTEAFF
J: TRBJ2-3; V: TRBV18; CDR3: CASSPRAERDTQYF
J: TRBJ2-1; V: TRBV6-5; CDR3: CASSLAGGNEQFF
J: TRBJ2-5; V: TRBV30; CDR3: CAWRGLTGWVGTQYF
J: TRBJ2-7; V: TRBV5-6; CDR3: CASSFLDSPHYGPEQYF
J: TRBJ2-7; V: TRBV27; CDR3: CASSFLTPGQAPYEQYF
J: TRBJ1-1; V: TRBV7-9; CDR3: CASSYDRGAFF
J: TRBJ2-1; V: TRBV5-6; CDR3: CASSLYLVEQFF
J: TRBJ2-1; V: TRBV29-1; CDR3: CSVGTGTTPLF
J: TRBJ1-4; V: TRBV7-6; CDR3: CASSSVVGTGGEKLFF
J: TRBJ2-7; V: TRBV7-2; CDR3: CASSLAGTSGSSYEQYF
J: TRBJ2-7; V: TRBV11-2; CDR3: CASSPADSLREQYF
J: TRBJ2-5; V: TRBV5-1; CDR3: CASSSPERGGETQYF
J: TRBJ2-1; V: TRBV15; CDR3: CATSSSRDRVYEQFF
J: TRBJ2-3; V: TRBV5-8; CDR3: CASSPFGTSGTDTQYF
J: TRBJ1-2; V: TRBV6-5; CDR3: CATFRQGYAYGYTF
J: TRBJ2-3; V: TRBV7-9; CDR3: CASSFPAGGATDTQYF
J: TRBJ1-1; V: TRBV5-1; CDR3: CASSGGQGVQLYTEAFF
J: TRBJ1-2; V: TRBV7-9; CDR3: CASSLGPPPYGYTF